This T cell receptor (beta chain) is from a study of blood T cell repertoires in COVID-19. Looking at the study overall: In each case, the material was cDNA or gDNA derived from T cells, B-cell-depleted T cells, or PBMCs.

Produced via immunoSEQ multiplex PCR; TCRdb's table is partial and in-frame only. The sample lists some 120,000 clones; 90% were seen once. Trimming left V 4 bases short and J 2 bases short, with 5 bases between. This CDR3 is built from 13 residues. The germline V gene has CDR1 LGHNT and CDR2 FRNRAP. This clone was found a few times. Sequencing used peripheral blood. The source is a man aged 55 to 70 with COVID-19, enrolled during active disease. The V and J genes are TRBV12-5 and TRBJ2-2; D is uncertain. The DNA of the CDR3 is TGTGCTAGTGGTTACCTAAACACCGGGGAGCTGTTTTTT. It encodes CASGYLNTGELFF.